This TCR beta chain was found in a study of Graves' ophthalmopathy and Graves' hyperthyroidism. Looking at the study overall: There was a collection of peripheral blood at initial diagnosis, before any treatment.

Germline V gene sequence: CDR1 MNHEY, CDR2 SVGAGI. Trimming removed 2 bases from V and 2 bases from J, with 12 bases in between. The CDR3 is made up of 15 amino acids. In donors with ophthalmopathy, activity was moderate-to-severe, with CAS ≥3, NOSPECS ≥4 and duration under 3 months. PBMCs came from roughly 9.2 ml of fresh peripheral blood. RNA transcripts were the template, and TCR beta CDR3 regions were amplified from them. First-round RT-PCR relied on HTBI primers, and a second-round multiplex PCR came next. From the multiplex PCR reads, TCRdb called clonotypes with MiXCR, one entry per CDR3 protein. The sample records 170,000 or so distinct CDR3 sequences, around 40% being singletons. This clonotype has ten or more counts. Its matching antigen is unknown. Study-wide findings and caveats: Blood shared most expanded thyroid clonotypes above 0.001 frequency.

Specimen: peripheral blood. V gene TRBV6-5 combines with J gene TRBJ1-1, with D uncertain. This clonotype was obtained from a man aged 25-45 years with Graves' ophthalmopathy. CDR3 sequence: CASSYPPRVNTEAFF. CDR3 in DNA: TGTGCCAGCAGTTACCCCCCTCGGGTTAACACTGAAGCTTTCTTT.